A selection of T cell receptor beta chains follows, all from one sample in a study of blood T cell repertoires in COVID-19. Method: immunoSEQ multiplex PCR; TCRdb's copy keeps in-frame clones and lacks some. The sample yields about 150,000 clones, approximately 88% seen once. The sequencing input was peripheral blood. Receptor source: a man between 18 and 29 years old with active or convalescent COVID-19. Each CDR3 is given with its conserved first and last residue. The D gene is left open where the match is weak. The listing skips clone size in some rows; elsewhere it reads once, few, many or a size class.

TRBJ2-7,.,.,13,TRBV6-5,TGTGCCAGCAGACCCACTCCGAGCTACGAGCAGTACTTC,CASRPTPSYEQYF
TRBJ1-1,.,once,13,TRBV30,TGTGCCTGGAGTCCTGACATGAACACTGAAGCTTTCTTT,CAWSPDMNTEAFF
TRBJ2-1,TRBD2,.,17,TRBV4-2,TGTGCCAGCACGGATAGCGGGAGGGGTACGTCCTACAATGAGCAGTTCTTC,CASTDSGRGTSYNEQFF
TRBJ2-3,.,.,14,TRBV27,TGTGCCAGCCGGTCAGGCTTTAGCACAGATACGCAGTATTTT,CASRSGFSTDTQYF
TRBJ1-1,.,.,13,TRBV10-2,TGCGCCAGCAGTGAAGGGAGAGGCACTGAAGCTTTCTTT,CASSEGRGTEAFF
TRBJ2-3,.,.,15,TRBV7-9,TGTGCCAGCAGCTTAATTCTTTCGAGATCAGATACGCAGTATTTT,CASSLILSRSDTQYF
TRBJ2-2,.,.,15,TRBV5-6,TGTGCCAGCAGCGCTCCCGACTGGAACACCGGGGAGCTGTTTTTT,CASSAPDWNTGELFF
TRBJ2-2,.,few,15,TRBV4-1,TGCGCCAGCAGCCCCCGTCCTCCTTTAGTCGGGGAGCTGTTTTTT,CASSPRPPLVGELFF
TRBJ2-1,.,once,16,TRBV7-3,TGTGCCAGCAGCTCTAGGCCCTTTCTAGCACACGGTGAGCAGTTCTTC,CASSSRPFLAHGEQFF
TRBJ1-1,TRBD1,.,15,TRBV4-1,TGCGCCAGCAGCCAAGATCGGGGACAGGGGGCTGAAGCTTTCTTT,CASSQDRGQGAEAFF
TRBJ1-1,.,.,14,TRBV9,TGTGCCAGCAGCGTAGGCAGGGCAAACACTGAAGCTTTCTTT,CASSVGRANTEAFF
TRBJ1-2,TRBD1,.,15,TRBV28,TGTGCCAGCAGTCTCTCCCCCGGACAGGGCGGTGGCTACACCTTC,CASSLSPGQGGGYTF
TRBJ1-2,TRBD1,.,14,TRBV7-9,TGTGCCAGCAGCTTAGCCCTAGACAGGGGCGGCTACACCTTC,CASSLALDRGGYTF
TRBJ1-1,.,.,14,TRBV5-6,TGTGCCAGCAGCTTTTGGACAGTCAACACTGAAGCTTTCTTT,CASSFWTVNTEAFF
TRBJ1-5,.,.,16,TRBV5-6,TGTGCCAGCAGCTTGGGAATCAACTATAGCAATCAGCCCCAGCATTTT,CASSLGINYSNQPQHF
TRBJ1-1,.,.,15,TRBV28,TGTGCCAGCAGTTCTGCAGGGTCGGGTAACACTGAAGCTTTCTTT,CASSSAGSGNTEAFF
TRBJ1-1,TRBD1,.,16,TRBV6-6,TGTGCCAGCAGTTCGACTCTAAAGGGGGCTGGCACTGAAGCTTTCTTT,CASSSTLKGAGTEAFF
TRBJ1-4,.,.,13,TRBV10-3,TGTGCCATCGGAGGCGCGGATAATGAAAAACTGTTTTTT,CAIGGADNEKLFF
TRBJ2-7,.,few,17,TRBV11-2,TGTGCCAGCAGTCCAGGCCCCCCGGGAGACCCCTCCTACGAGCAGTACTTC,CASSPGPPGDPSYEQYF
TRBJ2-5,TRBD1,.,15,TRBV7-9,TGTGCCAGCAGCTTAAGGGGGCTTCCCCAAGAGACCCAGTACTTC,CASSLRGLPQETQYF
TRBJ1-5,TRBD1,.,19,TRBV28,TGTGCCAGCAGTTTCTATAGACAGGGATGGGGTTCCGGCAATCAGCCCCAGCATTTT,CASSFYRQGWGSGNQPQHF
TRBJ1-2,.,.,15,TRBV7-2,TGTGCCAGCAGCATACAAGACGGGAGAATGATTGGCTACACCTTC,CASSIQDGRMIGYTF
TRBJ2-7,TRBD2,.,17,TRBV11-2,TGTGCCAGCAGCTTATCCCAGACTAGCGGGGGGACCTACGAGCAGTACTTC,CASSLSQTSGGTYEQYF
TRBJ2-1,.,.,12,TRBV27,TGTGCCAGCAGTGTCACAGGGTTCGAGCAGTTCTTC,CASSVTGFEQFF
TRBJ2-3,TRBD1,.,18,TRBV3-1/TRBV3-2,TGTGCCAGCAGCCAATTGCCGTCTACAGGGGCCAGGGGAGATACGCAGTATTTT,CASSQLPSTGARGDTQYF
TRBJ2-1,TRBD2,.,16,TRBV11-3,TGTGCCAGCAGCTTTAAGGTACTAGCGGGTTGGAATGAGCAGTTCTTC,CASSFKVLAGWNEQFF
TRBJ1-5,TRBD1,.,16,TRBV28,TGTGCCAGCAGTTCCTGGGACAGGGGGAGCAATCAGCCCCAGCATTTT,CASSSWDRGSNQPQHF
TRBJ2-1,TRBD1,once,11,TRBV7-3,TGTGCCAGCAGCCGGGACAGCGAGCAGTTCTTC,CASSRDSEQFF
TRBJ2-1,.,.,9,TRBV21-1,TGTGCCACCTCGGGTGAGCAGTTCTTC,CATSGEQFF
TRBJ2-1,TRBD2,.,17,TRBV7-9,TGTGCCAGCAGCTTAGGACTAGCGGGAGGTTTGGGCAATGAGCAGTTCTTC,CASSLGLAGGLGNEQFF
TRBJ1-2,.,.,14,TRBV7-2,TGTGCCAGCAGCTTAGCGCCCGGGGACTATGGCTACACCTTC,CASSLAPGDYGYTF
TRBJ1-1,.,.,15,TRBV6-1,TGTGCCAGCAGTGACCGGACGGCCAGGAGGACTGAAGCTTTCTTT,CASSDRTARRTEAFF
TRBJ2-3,.,.,14,TRBV5-1,TGCGCCAGCAGTAACGGACAGATCACAGATACGCAGTATTTT,CASSNGQITDTQYF
TRBJ1-1,.,few,16,TRBV19,TGTGCCAGTAGTATAACGGGTCGGGGGGCGCGGTCTGAAGCTTTCTTT,CASSITGRGARSEAFF
TRBJ2-7,.,once,14,TRBV28,TGTGCCAGCAGTGAGGTCCCCCCCTCCTACGAGCAGTACTTC,CASSEVPPSYEQYF
TRBJ1-2,.,.,13,TRBV6-6,TGTGCCAGCAGTCCCACGGGAGACTATGGCTACACCTTC,CASSPTGDYGYTF
TRBJ1-3,.,.,12,TRBV28,TGTGCCGTGAGCACCTCTGGAAACACCATATATTTT,CAVSTSGNTIYF
TRBJ1-1,.,.,18,TRBV5-8,TGTGCCAGCAGCTTGGGTAGGGGAGGGCCCAACCTCGACACTGAAGCTTTCTTT,CASSLGRGGPNLDTEAFF
TRBJ1-6,.,.,12,TRBV6-6,TGTGCCAGCAGTGACAGTAATTCACCCCTCCACTTT,CASSDSNSPLHF
TRBJ1-4,.,.,14,TRBV6-6,TGTGCCAGCAGTTACCGGCAGGGCGATGAAAAACTGTTTTTT,CASSYRQGDEKLFF
TRBJ2-3,TRBD2,.,20,TRBV7-6,TGTGCCAGCAGCTCCATTCACTCCCGGGGGGGCATTTCAGTATCAGATACGCAGTATTTT,CASSSIHSRGGISVSDTQYF
TRBJ1-6,TRBD1,.,15,TRBV30,TGTGCCTGGAGGCGTACCGGGACAGGGGTTTCACCCCTCCACTTT,CAWRRTGTGVSPLHF
TRBJ2-2,TRBD1,.,16,TRBV5-4,TGTGCCAGCAGCTTTCGACAGGGATCGAACACCGGGGAGCTGTTTTTT,CASSFRQGSNTGELFF
TRBJ1-2,TRBD1,.,14,TRBV9,TGTGCCAGCAGCGTACAGGGACAGAACTATGGCTACACCTTC,CASSVQGQNYGYTF
TRBJ2-5,TRBD2,.,13,TRBV3-1/TRBV3-2,TGTGCCAGCAGCTCGGGACTAGAGAATACCCAGTACTTC,CASSSGLENTQYF
TRBJ1-1,.,.,13,TRBV4-1,TGCGCCAGCAGCCGTAGCCCGAACACTGAAGCTTTCTTT,CASSRSPNTEAFF
TRBJ1-5,.,.,13,TRBV24-1,TGTGCCACCGCGGGGTCAAGCAATCAGCCCCAGCATTTT,CATAGSSNQPQHF
TRBJ2-7,TRBD2,.,16,TRBV7-2,TGTGCCAGCAGCTCCCTACTAGCGGGAGTCTCTTTCGAGCAGTACTTC,CASSSLLAGVSFEQYF
TRBJ2-7,.,.,15,TRBV6-5,TGTGCCAGCAGTTACTCGGGGGACAACTTTTACGAGCAGTACTTC,CASSYSGDNFYEQYF
TRBJ1-2,TRBD1,.,14,TRBV19,TGTGCCAGTAGTAAACCTACAGGGGACTATGGCTACACCTTC,CASSKPTGDYGYTF
TRBJ1-3,.,.,16,TRBV7-9,TGTGCCAGCAGCTTAGGTGGCACTAGCTCTGGAAACACCATATATTTT,CASSLGGTSSGNTIYF
TRBJ2-6,TRBD1,.,18,TRBV7-6,TGTGCCAGCAGCCCTGGGGGGACAGGAAGGTCTGGGGCCAACGTCCTGACTTTC,CASSPGGTGRSGANVLTF
TRBJ1-4,TRBD1,few,13,TRBV19,TGTGCCAGTAGGACAGGGGAAAATGAAAAACTGTTTTTT,CASRTGENEKLFF
TRBJ1-6,.,.,15,TRBV2,TGTGCCAGCAGTGATAGTTCGGGGGGAGAGTCACCCCTCCACTTT,CASSDSSGGESPLHF